This passage covers 27 T cell receptor beta chains from one sample sequenced in a study of T cell responses to AZD1222 COVID-19 vaccine. Repertoires were generated with immunoSEQ multiplex PCR, while TCRdb's copy carries only in-frame clones and drops some. The table lists some 170,000 clones, 90% to 95% of them singletons. The input for sequencing was peripheral blood, taken on day 0 of AZD1222 vaccination. The source is an adult in good health.

The chain couples TRBV18 to TRBJ1-5; perhaps TRBD1 as D (6 bases). The CDR3 spans 14 residues. Deletions cut 5 bases from V and 7 bases from J, with 15 bases between. CDR1 and CDR2 from the germline V gene are KGHSH and LQKENI. CDR3 amino acids: CASSSTEGEQPQHF. Written as DNA, the CDR3 is TGTGCCAGCTCATCAACCGAGGGGGAACAGCCCCAGCATTTT.

The chain links TRBV7-2 to TRBJ1-6; the D is unclear. Germline V lookup: CDR1 SGHTA, CDR2 FQGNSA. Trimming pared 1 base from V and 10 bases from J, leaving 2 bases between. The length of the CDR3 is 11 residues. The CDR3: CASSLGSPLHF. CDR3 DNA: TGTGCCAGCAGCTTAGGATCACCCCTCCACTTT.

The CDR3 reads CSVLQGSYEQYF. The CDR3, as DNA: TGCAGCGTCCTACAGGGGAGCTACGAGCAGTACTTC. The chain combines TRBV29-1 with TRBJ2-7, with TRBD1 matching over 7 bases. V was clipped by 6 bases and J by 3 bases; unmatched bases: 5. This CDR3 is built from 12 residues. Looked up from germline, CDR1 is SQVTM and CDR2 is ANQGSEA.

The chain is built from TRBV10-2 and TRBJ2-1, with 8 bases that match TRBD2. J lost 8 bases, V lost 4 bases, and 7 bases had no gene match. Per germline, CDR1 WSHSY and CDR2 SAAADI. The CDR3 covers 14 residues. The chain's CDR3 is CASSVAGGGYEQFF. DNA for the CDR3: TGCGCCAGCAGTGTCGCGGGAGGTGGATATGAGCAGTTCTTC.

The rearrangement joins TRBV7-8 to TRBJ1-5; no clear D gene. The CDR3 is made up of 13 amino acids. Trimming shortened V by 1 base and J by 9 bases, and 10 bases separated the two germline ends. Germline V gene lookup returns CDR1 SGHVS and CDR2 FQNEAQ. CDR3 protein: CASSLGGSRPQHF. The CDR3 DNA follows: TGTGCCAGCAGCTTAGGGGGAAGCAGGCCCCAGCATTTT. Looking up the rest from reference TRBV7-8 and TRBJ1-5 gives the full variable domain: GAGVSQSPRYKVAKRGQDVALRCDPISGHVSLFWYQQALGQGPEFLTYFQNEAQLDKSGLPSDRFFAERPEGSVSTLKIQRTQQEDSAVYLCASSLGGSRPQHFGDGTRLSIL.

V usage is TRBV10-3 and J usage is TRBJ1-1; 7 nucleotides align to TRBD1. The junction had 6 bases not matched to a gene; V was cut back by 2 bases and J by 0 bases. The CDR3 has 16 residues. Looked up from germline, CDR1 is ENHRY and CDR2 is SYGVKD. The DNA for the CDR3 is TGTGCCATCAGTGAGCCTACGGGACAGATGAACACTGAAGCTTTCTTT. Its translation: CAISEPTGQMNTEAFF.

This chain uses TRBV19 with TRBJ2-7, with 9 bases aligning to TRBD2. CDR1 is LNHDA and CDR2 is SQIVND in the germline V gene (reference sequence). V lost 5 bases to trimming and J lost 1 base; unmatched junction nucleotides: 3. CDR3 length: 14 residues. Here the CDR3 reads CASSGAGGSYEQYF. The CDR3, as DNA: TGTGCCAGTAGTGGAGCGGGAGGATCCTACGAGCAGTACTTC.

V gene TRBV5-5 combines with J gene TRBJ2-7, with 11 nucleotides matching TRBD2. CDR3 length: 15 residues. Germline V gene data show CDR1 as SGHKS and CDR2 as YYEKEE (reference sequence). The V and J ends lost 3 bases and 5 bases, in that order; junction bases with no gene match: 7. The CDR3 sequence: CASSSRLAGTNEQYF. In DNA form, the CDR3 reads TGTGCCAGCAGCTCCCGACTAGCGGGAACGAACGAGCAGTACTTC.

The chain recombines TRBV7-9 with TRBJ1-4, with 9 nucleotides matching TRBD1. The ends lost 8 bases at V and 8 bases at J; junction bases unmatched: 9. Germline CDR1 is SEHNR and CDR2 is FQNEAQ (reference sequence). The CDR3 has 14 amino acids. The CDR3 here is CASSWDRDGEKLFF. Written as DNA, the CDR3 is TGTGCCAGCTCCTGGGACAGGGACGGCGAAAAACTGTTTTTT.

The rearrangement joins TRBV6-5 to TRBJ1-1; possibly TRBD1 for D (6 bases). Trimming took off 2 bases at V and 2 bases at J, with 15 bases between the two ends. The CDR3 sequence is 16 residues long. In germline, CDR1 is MNHEY, CDR2 SVGAGI. The CDR3 region is CASSYLRGAGNTEAFF. Written as DNA, the CDR3 is TGTGCCAGCAGTTACCTCAGGGGCGCGGGAAACACTGAAGCTTTCTTT.

The chain is built from TRBV24-1 and TRBJ2-7; TRBD2 matches 13 bases. J lost 5 bases, V lost 4 bases, and 16 bases had no gene match. Germline CDR1 reads KGHDR; CDR2 reads SFDVKD. The CDR3 length is 19 residues. CDR3 coding DNA: TGTGCCACCAGTGACTCCCGCCATGAACTAGCGGGAGGGCCTCACGAGCAGTACTTC. Its translation: CATSDSRHELAGGPHEQYF.

This chain uses TRBV2 with TRBJ2-7; TRBD2 aligns across 13 bases. The CDR3 totals 16 residues. CDR1 is SNHLY and CDR2 is FYNNEI in the germline V gene. V dropped 4 bases and J dropped 3; count of bases not matched to a gene: 6. In nucleotides, the CDR3 is TGTGCCAGCAGTGCCAGGACTAGCGGGAGAGTCTACGAGCAGTACTTC. This encodes CASSARTSGRVYEQYF.

This chain joins TRBV12-3 or TRBV12-4 and TRBJ1-2, with D uncertain. Trimming took off 1 base at V and 9 bases at J, with 12 bases between the two ends. This CDR3 region has 13 residues. CDR3: CASSLVGLSRYTF. The CDR3 coding sequence is TGTGCCAGCAGTTTAGTAGGCCTCTCCCGCTACACCTTC.

V usage is TRBV30 and J usage is TRBJ1-3; D may be TRBD1 (6 bases). The V end lost 8 bases, the J end lost 4 bases, and 15 bases lay between the germline ends. Germline V gives CDR1 GTSNPN, CDR2 SVGIG (reference sequence). CDR3 size: 13 residues. CDR3 amino acids: CALNRVAGNTIYF. The CDR3 DNA follows: TGTGCCCTGAACAGGGTAGCGGGAAACACCATATATTTT.

V gene TRBV11-2 combines with J gene TRBJ2-7; D is unresolved. The germline V gene encodes CDR1 SGHAT and CDR2 FQNNGV. This CDR3 has 14 amino acids. V lost 0 bases to trimming and J lost 3 bases, with 9 bases between them. Written as DNA, the CDR3 is TGTGCCAGCAGCTTAGAGCCGGGCAGCTACGAGCAGTACTTC. Its protein is CASSLEPGSYEQYF. Complete variable domain (other parts from reference TRBV11-2 and TRBJ2-7): EAGVAQSPRYKIIEKRQSVAFWCNPISGHATLYWYQQILGQGPKLLIQFQNNGVVDDSQLPKDRFSAERLKGVDSTLKIQPAKLEDSAVYLCASSLEPGSYEQYFGPGTRLTVT.

The genes are TRBV7-9 and TRBJ2-2, with 11 positions matching TRBD2. This CDR3 is 17 amino acids long. V was pared by 8 bases and J by 7 bases, with 15 bases of the junction left unmatched. The germline CDR1 and CDR2 sequences are SEHNR and FQNEAQ (reference sequence). The CDR3: CASAFLRLAGFGGELFF. The CDR3 DNA follows: TGTGCCAGCGCCTTCCTTCGACTAGCGGGATTCGGCGGGGAGCTGTTTTTT.

This clone was recorded once. The chain combines TRBV29-1 with TRBJ2-1, with TRBD1 matching 11 bases. V dropped 0 bases and J dropped 4; count of bases not matched to a gene: 5. Looked up from germline, CDR1 is SQVTM and CDR2 is ANQGSEA. CDR3 size: 16 residues. The DNA for the CDR3 is TGCAGCGTTGAAGATCCCGGGACAGGGGGATACAATGAGCAGTTCTTC. It is translated as CSVEDPGTGGYNEQFF.

This chain connects TRBV27 to TRBJ1-6, with unresolved D. This CDR3 is built from 12 residues. Germline CDR1 reads MNHEY; CDR2 reads SMNVEV (reference sequence). The V and J ends lost 7 bases and 9 bases respectively, with 10 bases between them. The CDR3 DNA reads as TGTGCCAGCACCTCGTGGGGTTCACCCCTCCACTTT. Amino acid sequence: CASTSWGSPLHF.

The CDR3 nucleotides are TGTGCTAGTGGTTTGGGCTCCGGACAAATGAACATTCAGTACTTC. It encodes CASGLGSGQMNIQYF. The gene calls are TRBV12-5 and TRBJ2-4; D is possibly TRBD1 (5 bases). V was shortened by 1 base and J by 7 bases, with 14 bases between the two germline ends. Germline loops: CDR1 LGHNT, CDR2 FRNRAP. The length of the CDR3 is 15 residues.

The V and J genes are TRBV28 and TRBJ2-1; D remains unclear. Per germline, CDR1 MDHEN and CDR2 SYDVKM. Trimming cost V 3 bases and J 7 bases, with 10 bases left between them. The CDR3 is made up of 13 amino acids. CDR3 region: CASSLIIGNEQFF. CDR3 coding DNA: TGTGCCAGCAGTTTGATTATCGGGAATGAGCAGTTCTTC.

The chain uses TRBV5-8 and TRBJ2-5; no firm D call. This CDR3 has 14 amino acids. Germline CDR1 reads SGHTS; CDR2 reads YDEGEE. The V end was cut by 0 bases, the J end by 6 bases, with 12 bases between. CDR3 in DNA: TGTGCCAGCAGCTTGGGTAGGGCCGGACAGACCCAGTACTTC. It translates to CASSLGRAGQTQYF.

The chain is built from TRBV6-5 and TRBJ1-2; 10 bases are a match to TRBD1. V lost 6 bases to trimming and J lost 7 bases; unmatched junction nucleotides: 11. Germline assignment: CDR1 MNHEY and CDR2 SVGAGI. This CDR3 contains 15 residues. The CDR3 sequence: CASSGPTGGIVGYTF. CDR3 sequence (DNA): TGTGCCAGCAGCGGACCGACAGGGGGCATAGTTGGCTACACCTTC.

CDR3 DNA: TGTGCCTGGAGTCCCACCAGGGGAGGTGAAAAACTGTTTTTT. Protein product: CAWSPTRGGEKLFF. The chain is built from TRBV30 and TRBJ1-4; a weak D match, TRBD1 (6 bases). The CDR3 runs 14 residues. Trimming cost V 2 bases and J 7 bases, with 14 bases left between them. Germline-derived CDR1 and CDR2 are GTSNPN and SVGIG (reference sequence).

The chain links TRBV27 to TRBJ2-1; a weak D match, TRBD2 (5 bases). Between the trimmed V and J ends, which lost 10 bases and 0 bases, there was a span of 10 bases. This CDR3 has 13 residues. Germline assignment: CDR1 MNHEY and CDR2 SMNVEV (reference sequence). The CDR3 loop reads CATAGDSYNEQFF. The CDR3 nucleotides are TGTGCCACCGCGGGTGACTCCTACAATGAGCAGTTCTTC.

The chain carries TRBV29-1 and TRBJ2-1; perhaps TRBD2 as D (6 bases). Trimming stripped 7 bases from V and 4 bases from J, with 17 bases between. CDR3 size: 14 residues. Germline V gene lookup returns CDR1 SQVTM and CDR2 ANQGSEA. The chain's CDR3 is CSAVKSGLYNEQFF. The DNA for the CDR3 is TGCAGCGCGGTTAAATCGGGACTTTACAATGAGCAGTTCTTC.

The chain couples TRBV5-6 to TRBJ1-2; possibly TRBD1 for D (6 bases). Trimming removed 0 bases at V and 8 bases at J, with 11 bases between. Germline CDR1 SGHDT, CDR2 YYEEEE. This CDR3 region has 13 residues. CDR3 DNA sequence: TGTGCCAGCAGCTTGGACAGGGCCGAAGGCTACACCTTC. It encodes CASSLDRAEGYTF.

The chain is built from TRBV3-1 (or the pseudogene TRBV3-2) and TRBJ1-3; D uncertain. V was trimmed by 4 bases and J by 4 bases, leaving 17 bases between them. Germline lookup yields CDR1 LGHDT and CDR2 YNNKEL (reference sequence). The CDR3 extends over 16 amino acids. The CDR3 is CASSLYPGLSGNTIYF. CDR3 bases: TGTGCCAGCAGCCTCTACCCGGGGTTGTCCGGAAACACCATATATTTT.